This TCR beta chain was observed in a study of CD8 T cells in ankylosing spondylitis. This clonotype occurred a few times. Its antigen is currently unknown. The V gene's germline CDR1 is SGHRS and CDR2 YFSETQ. The V gene lost 0 bases and the J gene lost 1 base, with 11 bases spanning the gap. The CDR3 runs to 17 residues. Library preparation for TCR beta used quantitative 5'-RACE with molecular barcodes. TCRdb re-called the 5' RACE reads through MiXCR, storing one row per CDR3 protein. Of about 190,000 distinct CDR3 sequences listed, about an eighth are singletons. Broader study findings: There were earlier reports of some motif variants in reactive arthritis synovial fluid and blood.

The sample taken for sequencing was blood, either unsorted or a sorted T cell fraction (not recorded which). This chain connects TRBV5-1 to TRBJ2-6; the D gene is possibly TRBD2 (5 bases). The sequence derives from a female donor with ankylosing spondylitis or in good health (not recorded which). CDR3 protein: CASSLDLAGSGANVLTF. The CDR3 DNA reads TGCGCCAGCAGCTTGGACCTCGCGGGTTCTGGGGCCAACGTCCTGACTTTC.